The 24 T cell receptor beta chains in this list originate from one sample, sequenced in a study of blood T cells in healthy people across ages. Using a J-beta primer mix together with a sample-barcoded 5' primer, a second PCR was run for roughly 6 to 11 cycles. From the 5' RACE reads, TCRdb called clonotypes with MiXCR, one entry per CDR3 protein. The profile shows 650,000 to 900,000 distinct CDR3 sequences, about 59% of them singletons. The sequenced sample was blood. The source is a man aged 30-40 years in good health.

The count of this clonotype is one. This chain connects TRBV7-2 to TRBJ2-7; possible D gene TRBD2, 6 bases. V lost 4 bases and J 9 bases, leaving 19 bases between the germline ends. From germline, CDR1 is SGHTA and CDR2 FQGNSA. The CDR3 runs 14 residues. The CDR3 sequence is CASSSAAGGRVQYF. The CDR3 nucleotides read TGTGCCAGCAGCTCGGCCGCTGGAGGGCGGGTGCAGTACTTC. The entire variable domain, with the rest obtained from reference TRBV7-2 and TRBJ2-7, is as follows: GAGVSQSPSNKVTEKGKDVELRCDPISGHTALYWYRQSLGQGLEFLIYFQGNSAPDKSGLPSDRFSAERTGGSVSTLTIQRTQQEDSAVYLCASSSAAGGRVQYFGPGTRLTVT.

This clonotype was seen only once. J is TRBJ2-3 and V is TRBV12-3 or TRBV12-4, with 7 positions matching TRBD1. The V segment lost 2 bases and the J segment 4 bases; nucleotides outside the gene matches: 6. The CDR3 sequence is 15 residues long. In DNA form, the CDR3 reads TGTGCCAGCAGTTTACGGCAGGGGGAATCAGATACGCAGTATTTT. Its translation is CASSLRQGESDTQYF.

This chain's CDR3 is CASSFSTGSNQPQHF. In nucleotides, the CDR3 is TGTGCCAGCAGCTTCAGTACAGGTAGCAATCAGCCCCAGCATTTT. V is TRBV7-8 and J is TRBJ1-5; D is possibly TRBD1 (5 bases). Germline CDR1 SGHVS, CDR2 FQNEAQ. The CDR3 spans 15 residues. The V gene lost 3 bases and the J gene lost 0 bases, with 9 bases spanning the gap.

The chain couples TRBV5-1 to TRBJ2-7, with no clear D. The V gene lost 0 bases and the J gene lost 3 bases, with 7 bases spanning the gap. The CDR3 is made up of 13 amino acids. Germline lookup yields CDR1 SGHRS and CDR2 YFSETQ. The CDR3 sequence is CASSLDWIYEQYF. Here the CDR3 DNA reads TGCGCCAGCAGCTTGGACTGGATCTACGAGCAGTACTTC. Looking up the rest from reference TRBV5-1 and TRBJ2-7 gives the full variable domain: KAGVTQTPRYLIKTRGQQVTLSCSPISGHRSVSWYQQTPGQGLQFLFEYFSETQRNKGNFPGRFSGRQFSNSRSEMNVSTLELGDSALYLCASSLDWIYEQYFGPGTRLTVT.

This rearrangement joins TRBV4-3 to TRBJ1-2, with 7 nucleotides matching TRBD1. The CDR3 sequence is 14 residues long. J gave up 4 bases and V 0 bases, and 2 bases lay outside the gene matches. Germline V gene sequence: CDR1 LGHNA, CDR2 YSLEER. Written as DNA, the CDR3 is TGCGCCAGCAGCCAAGAACCAGGGGGCTATGGCTACACCTTC. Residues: CASSQEPGGYGYTF.

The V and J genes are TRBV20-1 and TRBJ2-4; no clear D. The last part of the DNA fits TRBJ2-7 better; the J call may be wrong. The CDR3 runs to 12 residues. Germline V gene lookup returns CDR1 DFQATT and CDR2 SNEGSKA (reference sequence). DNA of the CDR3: TGCAGTGCTAGAGTAAGGGTCTACGAGCAGTACTTC. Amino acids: CSARVRVYEQYF.

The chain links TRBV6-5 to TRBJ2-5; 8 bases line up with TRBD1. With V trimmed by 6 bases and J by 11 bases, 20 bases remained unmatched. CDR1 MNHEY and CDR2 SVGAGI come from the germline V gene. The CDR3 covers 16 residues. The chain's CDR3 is CASSITRGQAGHEQYF. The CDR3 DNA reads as TGTGCCAGCAGCATCACGAGGGGACAGGCTGGCCATGAGCAGTACTTC.

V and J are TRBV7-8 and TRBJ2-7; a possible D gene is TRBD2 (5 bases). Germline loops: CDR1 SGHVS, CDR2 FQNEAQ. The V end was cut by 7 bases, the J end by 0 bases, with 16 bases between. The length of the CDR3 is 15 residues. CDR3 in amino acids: CASTQWEWSSYEQYF. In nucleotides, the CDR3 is TGTGCCAGCACCCAGTGGGAGTGGAGCTCCTACGAGCAGTACTTC.

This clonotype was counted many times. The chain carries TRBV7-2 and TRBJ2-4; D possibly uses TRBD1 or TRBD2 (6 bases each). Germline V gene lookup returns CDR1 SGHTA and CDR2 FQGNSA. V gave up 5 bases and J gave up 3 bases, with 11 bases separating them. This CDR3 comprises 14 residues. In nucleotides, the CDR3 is TGTGCCAGCAGCACGGGGGCCAGCAAAAACATTCAGTACTTC. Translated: CASSTGASKNIQYF.

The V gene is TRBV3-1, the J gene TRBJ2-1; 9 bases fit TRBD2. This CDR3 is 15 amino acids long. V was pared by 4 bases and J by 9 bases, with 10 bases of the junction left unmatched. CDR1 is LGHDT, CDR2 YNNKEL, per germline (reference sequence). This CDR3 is CASSPPLAGQGEQFF. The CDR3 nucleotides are TGTGCCAGCAGCCCCCCCCTAGCGGGGCAAGGTGAGCAGTTCTTC.

The CDR3 loop is CASSLSGGTSYEQYF. The CDR3 DNA reads as TGCGCCAGCAGCTTGAGCGGGGGGACCTCCTACGAGCAGTACTTC. This chain joins TRBV5-1 and TRBJ2-7; 9 bases match TRBD2. The CDR3 has 15 residues. V lost 1 base to trimming and J lost 0 bases; unmatched junction nucleotides: 2. Germline V lookup: CDR1 SGHRS, CDR2 YFSETQ.

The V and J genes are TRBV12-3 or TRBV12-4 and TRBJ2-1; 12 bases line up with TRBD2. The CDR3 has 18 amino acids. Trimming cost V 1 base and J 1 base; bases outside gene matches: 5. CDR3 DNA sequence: TGTGCCAGCAGTTTAGGACTAGCGGGGGTCGGGTCCTACAATGAGCAGTTCTTC. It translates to CASSLGLAGVGSYNEQFF.

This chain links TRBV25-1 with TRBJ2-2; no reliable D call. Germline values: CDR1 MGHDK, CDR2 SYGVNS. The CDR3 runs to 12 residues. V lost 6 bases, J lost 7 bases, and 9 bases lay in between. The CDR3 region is CASRLSGGELFF. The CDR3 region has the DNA TGTGCCAGCAGATTGTCCGGCGGGGAGCTGTTTTTT.

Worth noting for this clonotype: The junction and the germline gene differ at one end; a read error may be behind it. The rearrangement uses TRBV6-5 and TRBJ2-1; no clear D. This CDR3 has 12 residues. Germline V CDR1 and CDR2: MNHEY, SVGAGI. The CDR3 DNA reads TGTGCCAGCTGGACGTCATACAATGAGCAGTCCTTC. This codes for CASWTSYNEQSF.

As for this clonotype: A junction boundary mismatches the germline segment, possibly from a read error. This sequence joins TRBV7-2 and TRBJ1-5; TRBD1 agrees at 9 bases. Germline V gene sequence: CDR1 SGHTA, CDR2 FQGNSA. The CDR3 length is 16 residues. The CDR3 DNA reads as TGTGCCAACAGCCCCCGGACAGGGGATAGCAATCAGCCCCAGCATTTT. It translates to CANSPRTGDSNQPQHF.

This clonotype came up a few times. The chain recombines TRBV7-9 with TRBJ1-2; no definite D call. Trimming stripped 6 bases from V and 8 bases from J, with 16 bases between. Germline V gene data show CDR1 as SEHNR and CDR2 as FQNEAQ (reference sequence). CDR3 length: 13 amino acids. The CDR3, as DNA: TGTGCCAGCAGACCCGGCGTGGACCTAGGCTACACCTTC. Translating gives CASRPGVDLGYTF.

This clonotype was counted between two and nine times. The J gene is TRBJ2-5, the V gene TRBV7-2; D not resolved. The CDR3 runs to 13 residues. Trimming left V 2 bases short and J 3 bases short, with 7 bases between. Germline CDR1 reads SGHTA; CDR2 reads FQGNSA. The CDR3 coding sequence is TGTGCCAGCAGCTTATTCGACGAAGAGACCCAGTACTTC. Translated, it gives CASSLFDEETQYF. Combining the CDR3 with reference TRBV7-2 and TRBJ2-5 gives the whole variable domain GAGVSQSPSNKVTEKGKDVELRCDPISGHTALYWYRQSLGQGLEFLIYFQGNSAPDKSGLPSDRFSAERTGGSVSTLTIQRTQQEDSAVYLCASSLFDEETQYFGPGTRLLVL.

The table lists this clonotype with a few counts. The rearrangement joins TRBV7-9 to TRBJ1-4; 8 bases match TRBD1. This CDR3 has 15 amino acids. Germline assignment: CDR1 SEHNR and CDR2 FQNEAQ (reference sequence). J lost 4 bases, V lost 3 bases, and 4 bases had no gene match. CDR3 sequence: CASSFIGQGNEKLFF. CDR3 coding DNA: TGTGCCAGCAGCTTCATAGGACAGGGTAATGAAAAACTGTTTTTT.

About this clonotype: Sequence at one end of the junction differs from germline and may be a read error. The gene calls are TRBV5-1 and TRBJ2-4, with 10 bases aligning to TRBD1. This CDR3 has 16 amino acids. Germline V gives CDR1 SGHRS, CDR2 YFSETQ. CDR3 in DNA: TGCGCCAGCAGCCGCGACAGGGGGCATACCAAAAACATTCAGTACTTT. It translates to CASSRDRGHTKNIQYF. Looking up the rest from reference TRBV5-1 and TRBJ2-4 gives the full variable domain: KAGVTQTPRYLIKTRGQQVTLSCSPISGHRSVSWYQQTPGQGLQFLFEYFSETQRNKGNFPGRFSGRQFSNSRSEMNVSTLELGDSALYLCASSRDRGHTKNIQYFGAGTRLSVL.

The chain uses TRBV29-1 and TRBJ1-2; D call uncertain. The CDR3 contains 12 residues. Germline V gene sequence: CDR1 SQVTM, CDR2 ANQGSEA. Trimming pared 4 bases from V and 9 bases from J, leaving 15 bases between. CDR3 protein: CSVGRSQISYTF. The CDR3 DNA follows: TGCAGCGTTGGTCGGAGCCAGATAAGCTACACCTTC.

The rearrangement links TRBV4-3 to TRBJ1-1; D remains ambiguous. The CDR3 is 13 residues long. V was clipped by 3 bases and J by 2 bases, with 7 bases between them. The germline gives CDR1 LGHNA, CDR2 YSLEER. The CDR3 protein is CASSQVTNTEAFF. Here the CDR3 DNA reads TGCGCCAGCAGCCAGGTGACCAACACTGAAGCTTTCTTT.

The CDR3 reads CASRANEGSNQPQHF. The CDR3 nucleotides read TGTGCCAGCAGGGCGAATGAGGGGAGCAATCAGCCCCAGCATTTT. V usage is TRBV6-5 and J usage is TRBJ1-5; a weak D match, TRBD1 (5 bases). The CDR3 runs to 15 residues. V lost 6 bases and J lost 1, with 13 bases in between. In germline, CDR1 is MNHEY, CDR2 SVGAGI.

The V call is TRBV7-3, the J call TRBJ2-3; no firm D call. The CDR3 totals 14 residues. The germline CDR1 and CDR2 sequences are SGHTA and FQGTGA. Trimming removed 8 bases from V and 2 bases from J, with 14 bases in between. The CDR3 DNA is TGTGCCAGCCGGGCTGACCTGATCACAGATACGCAGTATTTT. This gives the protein CASRADLITDTQYF.

The CDR3 loop reads CASSLHYRAGTEAFF. CDR3 bases: TGTGCCAGCAGCTTGCATTACAGGGCGGGCACTGAAGCTTTCTTT. The gene calls are TRBV7-9 and TRBJ1-1; D might be TRBD1 (6 bases). V was shortened by 3 bases and J by 4 bases, with 15 bases between the two germline ends. Germline values: CDR1 SEHNR, CDR2 FQNEAQ (reference sequence). The CDR3 extends over 15 amino acids.